This TCR beta chain derives from a study of OX40 agonist ivuxolimab in advanced cancers. Study-level information: Three individuals attained partial responses, comprising one hepatocellular carcinoma case and two cutaneous melanoma cases.

Assay used: immunoSEQ multiplex PCR; TCRdb lists only in-frame clones, some missing. The sample comprises more than 80,000 clones, 85% to 95% of which are singletons, and 0.2% to 0.3% rests with the top ten. Germline CDR1 and CDR2: MNHNS and SASEGT. Between the trimmed V and J ends, which lost 4 bases and 3 bases, there was a span of 10 bases. The CDR3 extends over 14 amino acids. The starting material was CD4+ or CD8+ T cells sorted from blood, obtained in a trial of the OX40 agonist ivuxolimab. The rearrangement uses TRBV6-1 and TRBJ1-5; D is unresolved. This receptor was obtained from an adult with an advanced solid tumor such as melanoma, head and neck, liver or kidney cancer. CDR3 DNA sequence: TGTGCCAGCAGTGTACAGACGGACAATCAGCCCCAGCATTTT. Protein sequence: CASSVQTDNQPQHF.